One TCR beta chain is described in this entry. Methods used by the authors: The assay estimated nucleated cells by amplifying reference gene primers. Assay used: immunoSEQ multiplex PCR; TCRdb lists only in-frame clones, some missing. V, J and clone size are those of that table, while D and trimming were read from the DNA. The sample holds about half a million clones, 70% to 90% seen once. The ends were cut back, 5 bases at V and 10 bases at J, with 9 bases in the middle. Per germline, CDR1 MNHEY and CDR2 SMNVEV (reference sequence). The length of the CDR3 is 11 residues. These data originate in a study of blood T cell repertoires in COVID-19. Study details: Sites in the United States, Italy and Spain provided acute and convalescent COVID-19 samples.

The rearrangement uses TRBV27 and TRBJ2-1, with a tentative D call TRBD2 (6 bases). The source material was peripheral blood. The TCR originated in a human donor in a cohort sampled during active COVID-19. As DNA, the CDR3 is TGTGCCAGCAGTGGGGGGAGAGAGCAGTTCTTC. This codes for CASSGGREQFF.